What follows are 17 T cell receptor beta chains derived from one specimen sequenced in a study of blood T cells in healthy people across ages. It was with a sample-barcoded 5' primer and a J-beta primer mix that a second PCR of about 6 to 12 cycles was run. TCRdb reprocessed the 5' RACE reads via MiXCR and lists one record per CDR3 protein. Of roughly 500,000 distinct CDR3 sequences in the sample, 25% to 30% are singletons; the top ten hold approximately 18%. The sequencing sample was made of blood. These TCRs come from a woman in her seventies in good health.

The chain has TRBV25-1 and TRBJ1-1; TRBD1 matches at 8 bases. CDR3 length: 14 residues. Germline V lookup: CDR1 MGHDK, CDR2 SYGVNS. V was clipped by 7 bases and J by 7 bases; unmatched bases: 11. The CDR3 spells CASTVQTGAGEAFF. The DNA of the CDR3 is TGTGCCAGCACCGTTCAGACAGGGGCGGGTGAAGCTTTCTTT.

This clonotype was seen ten or more times. V and J are TRBV5-1 and TRBJ2-2; D unclear. The V gene lost 0 bases and the J gene lost 6 bases, with 9 bases spanning the gap. This CDR3 comprises 14 residues. Germline V gives CDR1 SGHRS, CDR2 YFSETQ. CDR3 sequence reads: CASSLENPAGELFF. In DNA, the CDR3 is TGCGCCAGCAGCTTGGAAAACCCCGCCGGGGAGCTGTTTTTT.

The sample holds a few counts of this clonotype. J is TRBJ2-5 and V is TRBV6-5; no clear D gene. Deletions cut 6 bases from V and 5 bases from J, with 10 bases between. There are 12 residues in the CDR3. Germline values: CDR1 MNHEY, CDR2 SVGAGI. CDR3 sequence (DNA): TGTGCCAGCAGGTCCAGTGGGGAGACCCAGTACTTC. Translation gives CASRSSGETQYF.

The V and J genes are TRBV5-1 and TRBJ2-2; D remains unclear. CDR3 length equals 15 residues. CDR1 is SGHRS, CDR2 YFSETQ, per germline. V lost 0 bases and J 2 bases, leaving 8 bases between the germline ends. The CDR3 reads CASSLAQPNTGELFF. The DNA for the CDR3 is TGCGCCAGCAGCTTGGCCCAGCCAAACACCGGGGAGCTGTTTTTT.

The chain couples TRBV7-2 to TRBJ2-3; D perhaps matches TRBD1 (6 bases). Germline V lookup: CDR1 SGHTA, CDR2 FQGNSA. V lost 2 bases, J lost 14 bases, and 11 bases lay in between. The CDR3 is made up of 11 amino acids. CDR3: CASSLQGPGYF. The CDR3 DNA sequence: TGTGCCAGCAGCTTACAGGGGCCCGGGTATTTT. The variable domain in full, completed from reference TRBV7-2 and TRBJ2-3, reads GAGVSQSPSNKVTEKGKDVELRCDPISGHTALYWYRQSLGQGLEFLIYFQGNSAPDKSGLPSDRFSAERTGGSVSTLTIQRTQQEDSAVYLCASSLQGPGYFGPGTRLTVL.

The V gene is TRBV27, the J gene TRBJ2-6; a weak D match, TRBD1 (5 bases). Germline lookup yields CDR1 MNHEY and CDR2 SMNVEV (reference sequence). The CDR3 is 16 residues long. The V end lost 4 bases, the J end lost 3 bases, and 13 bases lay between the germline ends. The CDR3: CASSSFGAGGANVLTF. The DNA for the CDR3 is TGTGCCAGCAGTTCCTTTGGGGCAGGTGGGGCCAACGTCCTGACTTTC.

The chain carries TRBV7-2 and TRBJ1-1; D gene unclear. Deletions cut 7 bases from V and 1 base from J, with 10 bases between. The germline V gene encodes CDR1 SGHTA and CDR2 FQGNSA. CDR3 length: 13 residues. This CDR3 reads CASTLLGNTEAFF. The CDR3 nucleotides read TGTGCCAGCACTCTGTTAGGGAACACTGAAGCTTTCTTT.

The rearrangement joins TRBV29-1 to TRBJ2-7; 11 bases agree with TRBD2. V lost 1 base to trimming and J lost 0 bases; unmatched junction nucleotides: 2. CDR1 SQVTM and CDR2 ANQGSEA come from the germline V gene. The length of the CDR3 is 15 residues. This chain's CDR3 is CSVEGLAGPSYEQYF. The CDR3 nucleotides read TGCAGCGTTGAAGGACTAGCGGGACCCTCCTACGAGCAGTACTTC.

V usage is TRBV5-1 and J usage is TRBJ2-7; 7 nucleotides line up with TRBD1. The junction had 10 bases not matched to a gene; V was cut back by 4 bases and J by 6 bases. From germline, CDR1 is SGHRS and CDR2 YFSETQ. The CDR3 is made up of 14 amino acids. The CDR3 reads CASSPGTETSEQYF. The CDR3 DNA reads TGCGCCAGCAGCCCCGGGACAGAAACCAGCGAGCAGTACTTC.

The gene calls are TRBV6-5 and TRBJ1-1, with 8 bases aligning to TRBD1. With V trimmed by 6 bases and J by 5 bases, 11 bases remained unmatched. The CDR3 contains 15 residues. CDR1 MNHEY and CDR2 SVGAGI come from the germline V gene. Written as DNA, the CDR3 is TGTGCCAGCAGCCCCGGGTCTACAGGGGGGACTGAAGCTTTCTTT. It codes for CASSPGSTGGTEAFF.

The chain recombines TRBV5-6 with TRBJ2-5; no clear D. The CDR3 loop spans 17 amino acids. CDR1 and CDR2 (germline): SGHDT, YYEEEE. Trimming removed 2 bases at V and 2 bases at J, with 19 bases between. The CDR3 DNA follows: TGTGCCAGCAGCTTAAGGACGTCGCGCCTGGGGCAAGAGACCCAGTACTTC. It is translated as CASSLRTSRLGQETQYF.

The V call is TRBV6-6, the J call TRBJ2-1; 11 nucleotides match TRBD1. Germline-derived CDR1 and CDR2 are MNHNY and SVGAGI (reference sequence). The V gene end was trimmed by 11 bases and the J gene end by 9 bases; junction bases not matched to a gene: 15. This CDR3 has 15 residues. As DNA, the CDR3 is TGTGCCCTGACCCCGGGGACAGGGGGTCCCGTTGAGCAGTTCTTC. The encoded protein is CALTPGTGGPVEQFF.

This clonotype has just a few counts. V and J are TRBV5-1 and TRBJ2-1; tentative D call: TRBD2 (6 bases). Germline V lookup: CDR1 SGHRS, CDR2 YFSETQ. The CDR3 consists of 16 residues. V was cut by 2 bases and J by 1 base, with 13 bases left in between. CDR3 in DNA: TGCGCCAGCAGCTTCTTGGTGGCGGGGTCCTACAATGAGCAGTTCTTC. It encodes CASSFLVAGSYNEQFF.

The chain uses TRBV12-3 or TRBV12-4 and TRBJ2-7; 8 positions match TRBD2. V lost 8 bases and J lost 5; bases outside the gene matches: 11. This CDR3 comprises 14 residues. CDR3 DNA sequence: TGTGCCAGCTCACGGGGGGGGTCTTGGAACGAGCAGTACTTC. Translated, it gives CASSRGGSWNEQYF.

The rearrangement links TRBV5-1 to TRBJ2-5, with 9 bases matching TRBD2. The CDR3 runs to 16 residues. Per the germline V gene, CDR1 is SGHRS and CDR2 is YFSETQ. J lost 2 bases, V lost 2 bases, and 7 bases had no gene match. CDR3 in amino acids: CASSFGLAGSQETQYF. CDR3 in DNA: TGCGCCAGCAGCTTTGGGCTAGCGGGGTCACAAGAGACCCAGTACTTC.

The chain employs TRBV12-3 or TRBV12-4 and TRBJ2-5, with D perhaps matching TRBD1 or TRBD2 (5 bases each). Trimming removed 2 bases from V and 5 bases from J, with 12 bases in between. The CDR3 extends over 14 amino acids. The DNA of the CDR3 is TGTGCCAGCAGTTTAACCGGGGCGTGGGAGACCCAGTACTTC. Translation gives CASSLTGAWETQYF.

This clonotype was counted between two and nine times. This rearrangement joins TRBV7-2 to TRBJ2-5; D not certain. CDR3 length: 11 residues. The germline gives CDR1 SGHTA, CDR2 FQGNSA. Trimming removed 5 bases from V and 7 bases from J, with 8 bases in between. This CDR3 is CASSVKGTQYF. The CDR3 DNA sequence: TGTGCCAGCAGCGTTAAGGGGACCCAGTACTTC.